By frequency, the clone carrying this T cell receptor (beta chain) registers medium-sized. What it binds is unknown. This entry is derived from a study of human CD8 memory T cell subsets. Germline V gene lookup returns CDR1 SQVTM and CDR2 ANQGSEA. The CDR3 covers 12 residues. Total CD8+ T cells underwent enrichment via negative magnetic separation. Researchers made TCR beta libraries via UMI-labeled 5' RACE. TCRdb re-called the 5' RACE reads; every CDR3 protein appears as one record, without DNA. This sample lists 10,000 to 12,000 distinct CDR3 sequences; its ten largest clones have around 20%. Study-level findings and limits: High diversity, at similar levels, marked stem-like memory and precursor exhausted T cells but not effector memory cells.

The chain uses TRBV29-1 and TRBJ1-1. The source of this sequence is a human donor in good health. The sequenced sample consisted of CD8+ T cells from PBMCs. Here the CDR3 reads CSVEVGSTEAFF.